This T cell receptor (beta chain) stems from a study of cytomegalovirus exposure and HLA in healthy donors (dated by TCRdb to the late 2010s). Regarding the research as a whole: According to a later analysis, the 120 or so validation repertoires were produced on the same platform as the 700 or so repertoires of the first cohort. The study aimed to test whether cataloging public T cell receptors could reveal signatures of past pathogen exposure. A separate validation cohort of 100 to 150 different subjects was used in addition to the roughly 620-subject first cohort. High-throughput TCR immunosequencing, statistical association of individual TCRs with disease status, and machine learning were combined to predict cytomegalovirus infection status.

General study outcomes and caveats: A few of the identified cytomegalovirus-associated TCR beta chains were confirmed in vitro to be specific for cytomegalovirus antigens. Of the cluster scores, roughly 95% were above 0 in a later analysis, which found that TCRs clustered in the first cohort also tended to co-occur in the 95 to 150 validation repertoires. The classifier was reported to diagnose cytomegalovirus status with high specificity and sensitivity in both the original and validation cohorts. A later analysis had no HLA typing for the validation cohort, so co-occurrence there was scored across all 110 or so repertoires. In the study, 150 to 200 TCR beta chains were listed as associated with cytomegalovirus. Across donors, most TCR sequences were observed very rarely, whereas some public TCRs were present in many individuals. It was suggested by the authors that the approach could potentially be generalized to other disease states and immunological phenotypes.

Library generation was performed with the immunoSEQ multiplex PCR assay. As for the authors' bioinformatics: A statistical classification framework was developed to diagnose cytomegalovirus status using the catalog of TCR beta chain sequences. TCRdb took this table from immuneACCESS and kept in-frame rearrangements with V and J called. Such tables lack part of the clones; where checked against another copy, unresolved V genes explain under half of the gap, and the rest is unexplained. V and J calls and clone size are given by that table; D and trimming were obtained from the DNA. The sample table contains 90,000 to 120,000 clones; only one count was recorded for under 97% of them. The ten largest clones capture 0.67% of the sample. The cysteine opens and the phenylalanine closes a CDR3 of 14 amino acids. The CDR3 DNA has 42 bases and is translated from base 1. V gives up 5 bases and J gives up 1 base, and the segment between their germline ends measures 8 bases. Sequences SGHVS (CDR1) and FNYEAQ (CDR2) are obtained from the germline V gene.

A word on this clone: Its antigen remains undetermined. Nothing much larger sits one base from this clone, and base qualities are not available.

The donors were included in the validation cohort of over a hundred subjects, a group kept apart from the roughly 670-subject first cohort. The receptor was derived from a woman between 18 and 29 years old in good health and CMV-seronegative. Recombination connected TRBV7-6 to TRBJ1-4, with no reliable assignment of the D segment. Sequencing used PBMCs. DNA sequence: TGTGCCAGCAGCGCCGGGTTAACTAATGAAAAACTGTTTTTT. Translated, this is CASSAGLTNEKLFF.